The 22 T cell receptor beta chains reported below all come from one sample, sequenced in a study of response to subunit inactivated influenza vaccine. TCRdb re-analysed the RT-PCR reads in MiXCR, keeping a single row per CDR3 protein. Counted here are some 540,000 distinct CDR3 sequences, roughly 25% occurring once; the ten biggest clones make up roughly 2.8%. The sample was also reused in another study, on T cells expressing NK-cell markers. That work contributes: Production of TCR beta cDNA relied on 5'RACE template switching with UMIs.

The sample here was CD4+ T cells sorted from PBMCs, taken approximately 13 days after vaccination. Receptors originate from a man aged 50 or older who received an inactivated influenza vaccine.

This chain connects TRBV20-1 to TRBJ2-7, with 10 bases aligning to TRBD2. Germline CDR1 reads DFQATT; CDR2 reads SNEGSKA (reference sequence). This CDR3 is built from 14 residues. CDR3 nucleotides: TGCAGGGCCCCCCGGCTAGCGGGAGTCTACGAGCAGTACTTC. Translation gives CRAPRLAGVYEQYF.

This clonotype was observed many times. V is TRBV5-1 and J is TRBJ2-3; D is perhaps TRBD1 (6 bases). Germline loops: CDR1 SGHRS, CDR2 YFSETQ. Trimming pared 5 bases from V and 3 bases from J, leaving 13 bases between. CDR3 length: 14 amino acids. The CDR3 nucleotides are TGCGCCAGCAGATACAGGGATCCGACAGATACGCAGTATTTT. It translates to CASRYRDPTDTQYF.

J is TRBJ2-7 and V is TRBV6-6; tentatively, D is TRBD1 (6 bases). V lost 4 bases, J lost 5 bases, and 12 bases lay in between. Germline assignment: CDR1 MNHNY and CDR2 SVGAGI (reference sequence). This CDR3 comprises 13 residues. CDR3 nucleotide sequence: TGTGCCAGCAGTTGGGGGCGGATAGACGAGCAGTACTTC. This translates into CASSWGRIDEQYF.

The rearrangement links TRBV6-5 to TRBJ2-6; 9 bases fit TRBD2. Losses at the gene ends were 2 bases for V and 0 bases for J; bases not matched to a gene: 5. This CDR3 contains 18 residues. Per the germline V gene, CDR1 is MNHEY and CDR2 is SVGAGI. DNA for the CDR3: TGTGCCAGCAGTTACAGCGGCGGGAGGGCCTCTGGGGCCAACGTCCTGACTTTC. This sequence encodes CASSYSGGRASGANVLTF.

This clonotype was counted ten times or more. This rearrangement joins TRBV7-2 to TRBJ1-2; 11 nucleotides match TRBD1. The V gene's germline CDR1 is SGHTA and CDR2 FQGNSA. The CDR3 spans 18 residues. The V and J ends lost 5 bases and 7 bases, in that order; junction bases with no gene match: 18. CDR3 DNA: TGTGCCAGCAGCCCGAATATCGGGACAGGGGGTTTACGGGGTGGCTACACCTTC. Amino acid sequence: CASSPNIGTGGLRGGYTF.

In this sample, this clonotype turned up many times. The chain employs TRBV5-5 and TRBJ1-4; tentative D call: TRBD1 (5 bases). This CDR3 has 15 amino acids. Trimming shortened V by 5 bases and J by 1 base, and 12 bases separated the two germline ends. CDR1 is SGHKS and CDR2 is YYEKEE in the germline V gene (reference sequence). The CDR3 DNA sequence: TGTGCCAGCAGAACCCAGGGAAGAACTAATGAAAAACTGTTTTTT. Its protein product is CASRTQGRTNEKLFF.

This clonotype was counted a few times. The chain is built from TRBV11-1 and TRBJ2-6; tentative D call: TRBD2 (6 bases). Deletions cut 3 bases from V and 3 bases from J, with 18 bases between. The CDR3 consists of 18 residues. Germline loops: CDR1 SGHAT, CDR2 FQDESV (reference sequence). For the CDR3, the DNA is TGTGCCAGCAGCTTCCTCTCAGGCAGGGAGGTTGGGGCCAACGTCCTGACTTTC. Translation: CASSFLSGREVGANVLTF.

The rearrangement links TRBV28 to TRBJ2-7, with TRBD2 matching over 9 bases. Germline V gene lookup returns CDR1 MDHEN and CDR2 SYDVKM. Trimming removed 5 bases from V and 3 bases from J; junction bases left unmatched: 8. The length of the CDR3 is 15 residues. CDR3 region: CASSPRGGAYYEQYF. The CDR3 region has the DNA TGTGCCAGCAGTCCTCGCGGGGGGGCATACTACGAGCAGTACTTC.

This clonotype appeared a few times. The V call is TRBV2, the J call TRBJ1-1, with 10 bases lining up with TRBD1. This CDR3 region has 14 residues. Germline lookup yields CDR1 SNHLY and CDR2 FYNNEI. With V trimmed by 6 bases and J by 2 bases, 3 bases remained unmatched. The CDR3 is CASRGTGENTEAFF. DNA of the CDR3: TGTGCCAGCAGGGGGACAGGGGAAAACACTGAAGCTTTCTTT.

This clonotype was detected a few times. The chain has TRBV9 and TRBJ2-5, with D unclear. CDR3 size: 14 residues. Germline CDR1 is SGDLS and CDR2 is YYNGEE. With 3 bases removed from V and 5 bases from J, the gap between germline ends came to 14 bases. The CDR3 here is CASSARHGRETQYF. The DNA for the CDR3 is TGTGCCAGCAGCGCACGACACGGTCGGGAGACCCAGTACTTC.

This chain connects TRBV14 to TRBJ1-2, with TRBD1 matching 10 bases. The CDR3 loop spans 15 amino acids. The trim removed 0 bases at V and 8 bases at J, leaving 6 bases unmatched. Germline loops: CDR1 SGHDN, CDR2 FVKESK. The CDR3 reads CASSQDKRTGGGYTF. CDR3 sequence (DNA): TGTGCCAGCAGCCAAGACAAAAGGACAGGGGGAGGCTACACCTTC.

The chain carries TRBV6-2 or TRBV6-3 and TRBJ1-1; no definite D call. Germline V gene sequence: CDR1 MNHEY, CDR2 SVGEGT. This CDR3 is 13 amino acids long. V shed 7 bases and J shed 2 bases, with 11 bases lying between them. The chain's CDR3 is CASTLGPNTEAFF. DNA of the CDR3: TGTGCCAGCACATTAGGCCCTAACACTGAAGCTTTCTTT.

This clonotype showed up many times. V usage is TRBV7-2 and J usage is TRBJ2-5; D not resolved. V was trimmed by 2 bases and J by 4 bases, leaving 5 bases between them. Per the germline V gene, CDR1 is SGHTA and CDR2 is FQGNSA. This CDR3 has 12 amino acids. The CDR3 DNA is TGTGCCAGCAGCTTAATGCTAGAGACCCAGTACTTC. Translating gives CASSLMLETQYF.

This clonotype has more than one count but fewer than ten. The chain has TRBV6-5 and TRBJ2-1; 7 bases are shared with TRBD2. Germline assignment: CDR1 MNHEY and CDR2 SVGAGI. The V segment lost 2 bases and the J segment 6 bases; nucleotides outside the gene matches: 7. The CDR3 totals 15 residues. CDR3 protein: CASSYAGVKGNEQFF. The CDR3 DNA sequence: TGTGCCAGCAGTTACGCGGGAGTAAAGGGCAATGAGCAGTTCTTC.

V usage is TRBV2 and J usage is TRBJ2-1, with TRBD2 matching over 9 bases. The ends lost 7 bases at V and 8 bases at J; junction bases unmatched: 12. Germline assignment: CDR1 SNHLY and CDR2 FYNNEI. The CDR3 is 15 amino acids. CDR3 sequence: CASTEWLAGRDEQFF. For the CDR3, the DNA is TGTGCCAGCACCGAATGGCTAGCGGGAAGGGATGAGCAGTTCTTC.

This clonotype was recorded a few times. This chain uses TRBV6-5 with TRBJ1-1; D is undetermined. The CDR3 is 14 residues long. The V gene lost 2 bases and the J gene lost 3 bases, with 10 bases spanning the gap. Per the germline V gene, CDR1 is MNHEY and CDR2 is SVGAGI. The CDR3 DNA sequence: TGTGCCAGCAGTTACGAAGGGCGATACACTGAAGCTTTCTTT. Encoded protein: CASSYEGRYTEAFF.

This clonotype has only a few counts. The chain links TRBV7-8 to TRBJ1-1; TRBD1 is a possible D gene (6 bases). The CDR3 is made up of 15 amino acids. Germline CDR1 SGHVS, CDR2 FQNEAQ. Trimming took off 5 bases at V and 0 bases at J, with 13 bases between the two ends. The CDR3: CASSVHRGMNTEAFF. The CDR3, as DNA: TGTGCCAGCAGCGTACATAGGGGGATGAACACTGAAGCTTTCTTT.

V usage is TRBV3-1 and J usage is TRBJ2-5; 7 bases line up with TRBD1. The CDR3 contains 14 residues. Germline-derived CDR1 and CDR2 are LGHDT and YNNKEL (reference sequence). Trimming took 4 bases from V and 5 from J; bases not matched to a gene: 7. As DNA, the CDR3 is TGTGCCAGCAGCCGACATCAGGGGGAGGAGACCCAGTACTTC. Residues: CASSRHQGEETQYF.

The rearrangement joins TRBV2 to TRBJ1-5, with 9 bases that match TRBD1. This CDR3 comprises 14 residues. The V gene end was trimmed by 6 bases and the J gene end by 7 bases; junction bases not matched to a gene: 7. CDR1 and CDR2 from the germline V gene are SNHLY and FYNNEI. CDR3 in amino acids: CASSRGQGKQPQHF. CDR3 nucleotide sequence: TGTGCCAGCAGCCGTGGACAGGGGAAGCAGCCCCAGCATTTT.

This clonotype has only a few counts. V gene TRBV4-3 combines with J gene TRBJ2-2; 8 bases match TRBD2. Germline V gene lookup returns CDR1 LGHNA and CDR2 YSLEER. V lost 0 bases and J lost 9; bases outside the gene matches: 6. The CDR3 extends over 15 amino acids. The CDR3 sequence: CASSQDRTGGRELFF. CDR3 bases: TGCGCCAGCAGCCAAGATCGGACGGGAGGGAGGGAGCTGTTTTTT.

The rearrangement uses TRBV12-3 or TRBV12-4 and TRBJ2-7, with 15 nucleotides matching TRBD2. V trimming: 4 bases; J trimming: 2 bases; junction bases outside the gene matches: 3. This CDR3 region has 16 residues. The CDR3, as DNA: TGTGCCAGCAGTTCCGGGACTAGCGGGAGGACCTACGAGCAGTACTTC. This sequence encodes CASSSGTSGRTYEQYF.

This clonotype was counted a few times. J is TRBJ1-2 and V is TRBV7-9; TRBD1 matches 7 bases. Looked up from germline, CDR1 is SEHNR and CDR2 is FQNEAQ (reference sequence). After removal of 2 bases from V and 5 bases from J, the junction contained 11 bases not matched to a gene. This CDR3 contains 16 residues. CDR3 amino acids: CASSLTEDRAAYGYTF. The CDR3 bases are TGTGCCAGCAGCTTAACGGAAGACAGGGCTGCTTATGGCTACACCTTC.